A single sample is the source of the 25 T cell receptor beta chains below, sequenced in a study of molecular identifiers for immune sequencing clone quantification. Via MiXCR, TCRdb re-called the PCR reads, giving one row per CDR3 protein. The sample has about 630,000 distinct CDR3 sequences; less than 30% are singletons. The sequenced material came from naive CD8+ T cells from blood, with Jurkat cell RNA spiked in. Subset specified: FACS-sorted CD8+CD4-CCR7+CD45RA+ naive T cells. The receptors derive from a human donor in good health. Some libraries in this study had Jurkat cell RNA spiked in.

The table lists this clonotype with a few counts. The rearrangement joins TRBV6-6 to TRBJ1-5; weak D call: TRBD1 (6 bases). Germline CDR1 and CDR2: MNHNY and SVGAGI (reference sequence). V lost 0 bases and J 7 bases, leaving 13 bases between the germline ends. The CDR3 consists of 15 residues. CDR3 region: CASSYSGQGNQPQHF. In DNA form, the CDR3 reads TGTGCCAGCAGTTACTCTGGGCAGGGGAACCAGCCCCAGCATTTT.

The chain recombines TRBV19 with TRBJ2-3; no definite D call. Germline values: CDR1 LNHDA, CDR2 SQIVND (reference sequence). With 1 base removed from V and 5 bases from J, the gap between germline ends came to 10 bases. This CDR3 has 14 residues. In DNA form, the CDR3 reads TGTGCCAGTAGTATAGCTTTCGGTTTAGATACGCAGTATTTT. It encodes CASSIAFGLDTQYF. Full variable domain (outside the CDR3, taken from reference TRBV19 and TRBJ2-3): DGGITQSPKYLFRKEGQNVTLSCEQNLNHDAMYWYRQDPGQGLRLIYYSQIVNDFQKGDIAEGYSVSREKKESFPLTVTSAQKNPTAFYLCASSIAFGLDTQYFGPGTRLTVL.

The chain uses TRBV7-9 and TRBJ1-3, with D possibly being TRBD1 (6 bases). The CDR3 runs 16 residues. Trimming left V 5 bases short and J 0 bases short, with 14 bases between. In germline, CDR1 is SEHNR, CDR2 FQNEAQ (reference sequence). The CDR3 coding sequence is TGTGCCAGCAGCGATCGGGGGGGCCCCTCTGGAAACACCATATATTTT. This encodes CASSDRGGPSGNTIYF.

Points on this clonotype: A much more abundant neighbour one base away suggests this may be a read error. The chain is built from TRBV28 and TRBJ1-5; D not certain. This CDR3 region has 15 residues. CDR1 and CDR2 (germline): MDHEN, SYDVKM. V shed 6 bases and J shed 4 bases, with 16 bases lying between them. The CDR3: CASSRVGYLNQPQHF. The CDR3 DNA follows: TGTGCCAGCAGCCGAGTCGGGTATTTGAATCAGCCCCAGCATTTT.

CDR3 loop: CSARDRRQVEETQYF. The CDR3 DNA is TGCAGTGCTAGAGATCGGAGGCAGGTGGAAGAGACCCAGTACTTC. The chain uses TRBV20-1 and TRBJ2-5; TRBD2 might be the D (5 bases). The CDR3 is 15 amino acids. V lost 0 bases and J lost 3, with 14 bases in between. The germline V gene has CDR1 DFQATT and CDR2 SNEGSKA (reference sequence).

This clonotype came up a few times. CDR3 residues: CASTPLRDDQETQYF. The CDR3 DNA is TGTGCCAGCACACCCCTAAGGGACGACCAAGAGACCCAGTACTTC. V and J are TRBV7-6 and TRBJ2-5, with D perhaps given as TRBD1 or TRBD2 (5 bases each). CDR1 and CDR2 from the germline V gene are SGHVS and FNYEAQ. The CDR3 spans 15 residues. V was cut by 7 bases and J by 0 bases, with 15 bases left in between.

The DNA for the CDR3 is TGCGCCAGCAGCTGGGGGACTAGCGGAAGCTCCTACAATGAGCAGTTCTTC. Translating gives CASSWGTSGSSYNEQFF. The J gene is TRBJ2-1, the V gene TRBV5-1; 11 bases align to TRBD2. V gave up 3 bases and J gave up 0 bases; unmatched junction bases: 5. Germline lookup yields CDR1 SGHRS and CDR2 YFSETQ. The CDR3 sequence is 17 residues long.

CDR3 region: CASNPTHNQPQHF. The CDR3 bases are TGTGCCAGCAACCCCACCCACAATCAGCCCCAGCATTTT. The chain has TRBV6-2 or TRBV6-3 and TRBJ1-5; D uncertain. The length of the CDR3 is 13 residues. Germline-derived CDR1 and CDR2 are MNHEY and SVGEGT. Trimming removed 7 bases at V and 3 bases at J, with 10 bases between.

The sample holds many counts of this clonotype. The V call is TRBV3-1, the J call TRBJ2-6; TRBD2 might be the D (5 bases). CDR1 is LGHDT and CDR2 is YNNKEL in the germline V gene (reference sequence). The CDR3 has 19 residues. Trimming shortened V by 0 bases and J by 0 bases, and 15 bases separated the two germline ends. The CDR3 DNA sequence: TGTGCCAGCAGCCAAGATTACGAGGGCGTCAGCTCTGGGGCCAACGTCCTGACTTTC. It encodes CASSQDYEGVSSGANVLTF. Supplemented by reference TRBV3-1 and TRBJ2-6, the full variable domain reads DTAVSQTPKYLVTQMGNDKSIKCEQNLGHDTMYWYKQDSKKFLKIMFSYNNKELIINETVPNRFSPKSPDKAHLNLHINSLELGDSAVYFCASSQDYEGVSSGANVLTFGAGSRLTVL.

The rearrangement links TRBV2 to TRBJ2-7; 7 positions match TRBD1. This CDR3 has 14 residues. V lost 4 bases, J lost 3 bases, and 6 bases stayed unmatched. Germline CDR1 SNHLY, CDR2 FYNNEI. CDR3 protein: CASSGWDRDYEQYF. CDR3 DNA: TGTGCCAGCAGTGGTTGGGACAGAGACTACGAGCAGTACTTC.

Details on this clonotype: The junction differs from germline at one of its ends, possibly a read error. The chain is built from TRBV5-1 and TRBJ1-3, with 10 bases matching TRBD1. This CDR3 comprises 15 residues. Germline CDR1 reads SGHRS; CDR2 reads YFSETQ. CDR3 residues: CVSSFDRGLGNTIYF. The DNA for the CDR3 is TGCGTCAGCAGCTTCGACAGGGGGCTTGGAAACACCATATATTTT.

The table lists this clonotype with a few counts. The CDR3 DNA sequence: TGTGCCTTCACGGACAGCCCTGCGGAAAAACTGTTTTTT. It codes for CAFTDSPAEKLFF. The chain uses TRBV30 and TRBJ1-4, with a tentative D call TRBD1 (6 bases). CDR1 is GTSNPN and CDR2 is SVGIG in the germline V gene (reference sequence). Trimming shortened V by 7 bases and J by 8 bases, and 17 bases separated the two germline ends. The CDR3 consists of 13 residues.

Worth noting for this clonotype: A much larger clone differs from this one at a single base, so this may be a read error. V gene TRBV29-1 combines with J gene TRBJ2-1, with 10 nucleotides matching TRBD2. The trim removed 4 bases at V and 7 bases at J, leaving 4 bases unmatched. The germline CDR1 and CDR2 sequences are SQVTM and ANQGSEA. The CDR3 totals 13 residues. The CDR3 DNA reads TGCAGCGTTGGAGCGGGGGGGAGGAATGAGCAGTTCTTC. Protein product: CSVGAGGRNEQFF.

There are a few counts of this clonotype. This chain links TRBV27 with TRBJ2-1; 10 nucleotides align to TRBD1. Looked up from germline, CDR1 is MNHEY and CDR2 is SMNVEV (reference sequence). The CDR3 consists of 14 residues. With V trimmed by 7 bases and J by 4 bases, 4 bases remained unmatched. The CDR3 DNA follows: TGTGCCAGCATGACAGGGGGCAGTTACAATGAGCAGTTCTTC. Translating it yields CASMTGGSYNEQFF.

Worth noting for this clonotype: Germline is not matched at one junction end, which may reflect a read error. This chain links TRBV6-2 or TRBV6-3 with TRBJ2-3; D is unresolved. Germline assignment: CDR1 MNHEY and CDR2 SVGEGT. The CDR3 runs 14 residues. The CDR3 DNA reads as TGTGCCAGCAGCAGGACCCTACGAAGAGATACGCACTATTTT. Translation: CASSRTLRRDTHYF.

This clonotype was counted between two and nine times. The V and J genes are TRBV28 and TRBJ1-1; 9 nucleotides line up with TRBD1. CDR3 size: 15 residues. The trim removed 5 bases at V and 4 bases at J, leaving 8 bases unmatched. Germline V gene data show CDR1 as MDHEN and CDR2 as SYDVKM. CDR3 nucleotides: TGTGCCAGCAGTCCCTGGACAGGGGTGGGCACTGAAGCTTTCTTT. Its protein product is CASSPWTGVGTEAFF.

This clonotype has at least ten counts. V is TRBV23-1 and J is TRBJ2-5, with 7 positions matching TRBD2. TRBV23-1 is reported as an ORF; its role is uncertain. With 0 bases clipped from V and 2 bases from J, the junction kept 15 bases outside the gene matches. The CDR3 covers 19 residues. CDR3 in amino acids: CASSQSGSAPTSSQETQYF. CDR3 bases: TGCGCCAGCAGTCAATCCGGGTCTGCCCCGACTAGCAGTCAAGAGACCCAGTACTTC.

This clonotype has more than one count but fewer than ten. The genes are TRBV14 and TRBJ1-2; D gene ambiguous. Per the germline V gene, CDR1 is SGHDN and CDR2 is FVKESK. The CDR3 length is 15 residues. V was pared by 0 bases and J by 3 bases, with 11 bases between. CDR3: CASSQDFGADYGYTF. CDR3 bases: TGTGCCAGCAGCCAAGATTTTGGTGCAGACTATGGCTACACCTTC.

Comment on this clonotype: Possible read error: a much larger clone is one base away. The CDR3 carries no conserved terminal phenylalanine or tryptophan, so it likely arises from a read error. CDR3 sequence (DNA): TGTGCCAGCAGTTCGGGGTTGGCGGTTCAGCCCCAGCATCTT. This gives the protein CASSSGLAVQPQHL. V gene TRBV6-2 or TRBV6-3 combines with J gene TRBJ1-5; D is ambiguous. V was cut by 4 bases and J by 6 bases, with 13 bases left in between. This CDR3 is 14 amino acids long. Per germline, CDR1 MNHEY and CDR2 SVGEGT.

There are a few counts of this clonotype. The J gene is TRBJ1-6, the V gene TRBV7-9, with D hard to call. From germline, CDR1 is SEHNR and CDR2 FQNEAQ (reference sequence). The CDR3 has 19 residues. V lost 1 base and J 7 bases, leaving 23 bases between the germline ends. The DNA for the CDR3 is TGTGCCAGCAGCTTAGTCTCCCCCCCGTCACCCCCGAAAAATTCACCCCTCCACTTT. As protein: CASSLVSPPSPPKNSPLHF.

This clonotype was observed at least ten times. The chain links TRBV19 to TRBJ2-7; TRBD2 agrees at 11 bases. With V trimmed by 9 bases and J by 2 bases, 9 bases remained unmatched. The CDR3 runs to 15 residues. CDR1 and CDR2 (germline): LNHDA, SQIVND (reference sequence). CDR3 amino acids: CASADSGGGAYEQYF. The CDR3, as DNA: TGTGCCAGCGCGGATAGCGGGGGGGGAGCCTACGAGCAGTACTTC.

The sample holds many counts of this clonotype. This chain joins TRBV4-2 and TRBJ2-7; tentative D call: TRBD2 (6 bases). V was shortened by 0 bases and J by 6 bases, with 12 bases between the two germline ends. Germline V gene lookup returns CDR1 LGHNA and CDR2 YNFKEQ. The CDR3 spans 14 residues. CDR3 nucleotides: TGTGCCAGCAGCCAAGACCCACTAGCCCCCGAGCAGTACTTC. Protein product: CASSQDPLAPEQYF.

The table lists this clonotype with a few counts. This chain joins TRBV6-2 or TRBV6-3 and TRBJ2-1, with 7 positions matching TRBD1. The junction had 11 bases not matched to a gene; V was cut back by 5 bases and J by 4 bases. Germline CDR1 and CDR2: MNHEY and SVGEGT. The CDR3 has 16 residues. This chain's CDR3 is CASSNPYRGDYNEQFF. CDR3 nucleotides: TGTGCCAGCAGTAACCCCTACAGGGGTGATTACAATGAGCAGTTCTTC.

This clonotype has only a few counts. The rearrangement links TRBV3-1 to TRBJ2-1; D unresolved. The V end lost 2 bases, the J end lost 8 bases, and 4 bases lay between the germline ends. The CDR3 totals 11 residues. CDR1 and CDR2 from the germline V gene are LGHDT and YNNKEL (reference sequence). This CDR3 is CASSQSDEQFF. CDR3 in DNA: TGTGCCAGCAGCCAATCGGATGAGCAGTTCTTC.

This clonotype has at least ten counts. The chain has TRBV7-2 and TRBJ2-1; no definite D call. Trimming shortened V by 1 base and J by 0 bases, and 7 bases separated the two germline ends. The CDR3 length is 15 residues. Germline assignment: CDR1 SGHTA and CDR2 FQGNSA. The DNA for the CDR3 is TGTGCCAGCAGCTTAGATCCCAGCTCCTACAATGAGCAGTTCTTC. Encoded protein: CASSLDPSSYNEQFF.